Listed below are T cell receptor beta chains from one sample, sequenced in a study of radiotherapy plus CTLA-4 blockade in lung cancer. Only in-frame clones appear in the TCRdb table, and some are missing; sequencing was by immunoSEQ multiplex PCR. The table includes 42,000 or so clones, 79% detected once. This specimen was peripheral blood, taken from a patient treated with radiotherapy plus ipilimumab. Every receptor here comes from a human donor with non-small cell lung cancer that progressed on radiotherapy plus ipilimumab. Each CDR3 is given with its conserved first and last residue. The D gene is left open where the match is weak. Rows may omit the clone size; those that give it use once, few, many or a size class.

V gene	J gene	D gene	clone size	CDR3 DNA	CDR3 protein
TRBV4-2	TRBJ2-3	TRBD2	few	TGTGCCAGCAGCCCCGCAGGCGGGGGGGCCACAGATACGCAGTATTTT	CASSPAGGGATDTQYF
TRBV6-5	TRBJ2-6	-	-	TGTGCCAGCAGTTACCGGGGAGGCTCTGGGGCCAACGTCCTGACTTTC	CASSYRGGSGANVLTF
TRBV10-3	TRBJ2-7	-	-	TGTGCCATCTACGAGGGCGGGGGCGGAGGCGAGCAGTACTTC	CAIYEGGGGGEQYF
TRBV11-2	TRBJ2-1	TRBD1	-	TGTGCCAGCAGCTCACTATGGGGGACAGGGCCTATATCCTACAATGAGCAGTTCTTC	CASSSLWGTGPISYNEQFF
TRBV2	TRBJ1-4	TRBD1	-	TGTGCCAGCAGGGGGACAGGGGGCGAAAAACTGTTTTTT	CASRGTGGEKLFF
TRBV5-1	TRBJ1-1	-	-	TGCGCCAGCAGCTTGGGAGCCCTGCGGGGGGCGAACACTGAAGCTTTCTTT	CASSLGALRGANTEAFF
TRBV5-4	TRBJ2-7	TRBD2	medium-sized	TGTGCCAGCAGCCCGGGGCCTGGCGGGAGAGAGCAGTACTTC	CASSPGPGGREQYF
TRBV27	TRBJ1-2	TRBD1	-	TGTGCCAGCAGCTCGGGACAGGGAATGCGCTACACCTTC	CASSSGQGMRYTF
TRBV4-3	TRBJ1-2	-	-	TGCGCCAGCAGCCAAGCAGGGGTCCTAACCAACTATGGCTACACCTTC	CASSQAGVLTNYGYTF
TRBV12-5	TRBJ2-5	-	-	TGTGCTAGTGGTTTGGTACTGCCGGGCCGGAGGAAAGAGACCCAGTACTTC	CASGLVLPGRRKETQYF
TRBV2	TRBJ2-7	-	-	TGTGCCAGCAGCCCCCGGGACAAGGGGCACTACGAGCAGTACTTC	CASSPRDKGHYEQYF
TRBV6-5	TRBJ1-2	-	-	TGTGCCAGCAGTTACTACGGAGACCCTAACTATGGCTACACCTTC	CASSYYGDPNYGYTF
TRBV9	TRBJ1-1	-	-	TGTGCCAGCAGCGTCCTAGGAGACACTGAAGCTTTCTTT	CASSVLGDTEAFF
TRBV6-5	TRBJ1-4	-	-	TGTGCCAGCAGTTACGCCTGGGGGCGCGGTGAAAAACTGTTTTTT	CASSYAWGRGEKLFF
TRBV4-1	TRBJ2-3	TRBD1	-	TGCGCCAGCAGCCAAGGAGGACAGGGGGCATTCGGCACAGATACGCAGTATTTT	CASSQGGQGAFGTDTQYF
TRBV5-6	TRBJ2-1	-	-	TGTGCCAGCAGCCCGGCCTGGCGTCTCACAGCGGGCGATGAGCAGTTCTTC	CASSPAWRLTAGDEQFF